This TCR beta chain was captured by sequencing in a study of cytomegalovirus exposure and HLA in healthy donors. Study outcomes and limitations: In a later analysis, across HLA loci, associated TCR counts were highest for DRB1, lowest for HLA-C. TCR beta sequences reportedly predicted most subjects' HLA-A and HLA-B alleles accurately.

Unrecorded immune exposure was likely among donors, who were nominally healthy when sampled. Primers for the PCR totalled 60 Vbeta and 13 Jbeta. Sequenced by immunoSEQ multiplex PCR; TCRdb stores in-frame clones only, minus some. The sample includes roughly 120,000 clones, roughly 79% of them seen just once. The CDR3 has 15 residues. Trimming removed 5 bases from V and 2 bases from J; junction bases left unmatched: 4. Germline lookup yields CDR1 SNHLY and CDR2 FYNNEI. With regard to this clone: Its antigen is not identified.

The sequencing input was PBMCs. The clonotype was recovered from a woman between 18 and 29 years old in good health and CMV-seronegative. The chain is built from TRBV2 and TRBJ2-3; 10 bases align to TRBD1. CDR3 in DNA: TGTGCCAGCAGTATGACAGGGGGCTTCACAGATACGCAGTATTTT. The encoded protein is CASSMTGGFTDTQYF.